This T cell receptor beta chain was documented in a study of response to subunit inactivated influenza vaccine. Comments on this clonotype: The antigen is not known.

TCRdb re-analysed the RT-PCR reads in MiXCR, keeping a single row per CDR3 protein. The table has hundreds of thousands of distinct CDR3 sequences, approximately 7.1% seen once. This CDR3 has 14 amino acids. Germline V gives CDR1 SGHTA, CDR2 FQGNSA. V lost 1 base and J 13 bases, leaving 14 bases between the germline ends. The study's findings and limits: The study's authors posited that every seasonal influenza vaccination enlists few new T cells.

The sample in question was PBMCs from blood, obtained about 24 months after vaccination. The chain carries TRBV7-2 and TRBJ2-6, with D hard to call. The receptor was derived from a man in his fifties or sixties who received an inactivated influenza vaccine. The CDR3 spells CASSLDVGTKVLTF. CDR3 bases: TGTGCCAGCAGCTTAGATGTGGGTACTAAGGTCCTGACTTTC.